This is a list of T cell receptor beta chains from one sample in a study of T cells in localized non-small cell lung cancer. Measured with immunoSEQ multiplex PCR; TCRdb has only the in-frame clones, and not every one. The sample lists approximately 1,000 clones; around 25% were seen once. The material sequenced was normal lung tissue next to the tumor, taken before any cancer treatment. The receptors were sampled from a male donor aged 60 or older with stage I lung adenocarcinoma. The CDR3 runs from the conserved cysteine through the conserved F or W. Fields, in order: V gene, J gene, CDR3 protein.

TRBV19	TRBJ2-7	CASSPGTSHEQYF
TRBV18	TRBJ2-2	CASSRTSGQSNTGELFF
TRBV14	TRBJ2-1	CASRSGNLGNEQFF
TRBV30	TRBJ2-7	CAWSGQDSYEQYF
TRBV11-3	TRBJ2-7	CASSLGGDPSWEQYF
TRBV10-3	TRBJ1-1	CAISESQENTEAFF
TRBV11-3	TRBJ2-6	CASSQSGLLPHVLTF
TRBV5-1	TRBJ1-2	CASSQSGGADYGYTF
TRBV6-8	TRBJ1-1	CASSFRIFMNTEAFF
TRBV6-8	TRBJ2-7	CASRFSGTSGRGNEQYF
TRBV14	TRBJ2-5	CASSSGGRSVTQYF
TRBV6-8	TRBJ1-2	CAIGGLGEWYGYTF
TRBV30	TRBJ1-1	CAWSGAPGPTRWNTEAFF
TRBV9	TRBJ2-1	CASSFTSGVTDEQFF
TRBV6-8	TRBJ2-7	CASSYGSDEQYF